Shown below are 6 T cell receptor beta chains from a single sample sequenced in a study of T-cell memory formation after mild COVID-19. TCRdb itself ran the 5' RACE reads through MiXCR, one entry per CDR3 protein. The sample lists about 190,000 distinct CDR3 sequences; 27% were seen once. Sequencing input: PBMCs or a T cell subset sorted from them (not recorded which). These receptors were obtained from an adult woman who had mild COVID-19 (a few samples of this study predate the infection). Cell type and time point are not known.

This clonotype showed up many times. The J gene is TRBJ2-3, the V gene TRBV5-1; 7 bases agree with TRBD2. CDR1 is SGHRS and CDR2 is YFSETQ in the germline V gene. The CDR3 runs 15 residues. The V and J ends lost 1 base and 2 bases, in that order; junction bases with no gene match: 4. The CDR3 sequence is CASSLSGTNTDTQYF. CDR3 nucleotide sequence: TGCGCCAGCAGCTTGAGCGGGACTAACACAGATACGCAGTATTTT.

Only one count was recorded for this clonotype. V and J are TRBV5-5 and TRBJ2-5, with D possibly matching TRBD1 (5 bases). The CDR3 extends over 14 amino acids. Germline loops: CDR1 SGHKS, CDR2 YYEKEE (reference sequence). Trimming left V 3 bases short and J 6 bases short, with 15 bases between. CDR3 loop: CASSYVSGHQTQYF. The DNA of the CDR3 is TGTGCCAGCAGCTACGTGTCAGGGCATCAGACCCAGTACTTC.

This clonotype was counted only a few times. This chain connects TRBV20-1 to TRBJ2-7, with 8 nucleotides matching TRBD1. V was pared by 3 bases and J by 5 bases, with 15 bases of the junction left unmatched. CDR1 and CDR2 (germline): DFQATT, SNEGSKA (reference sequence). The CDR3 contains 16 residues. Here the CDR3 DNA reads TGCAGTGCTAGTCCCGGGACAGGCCACCTACCCGACGAGCAGTACTTC. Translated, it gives CSASPGTGHLPDEQYF.

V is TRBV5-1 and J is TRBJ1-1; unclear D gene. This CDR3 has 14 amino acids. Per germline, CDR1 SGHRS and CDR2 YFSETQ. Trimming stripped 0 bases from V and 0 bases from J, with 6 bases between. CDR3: CASSLGNMNTEAFF. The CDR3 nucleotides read TGCGCCAGCAGCTTGGGGAATATGAACACTGAAGCTTTCTTT. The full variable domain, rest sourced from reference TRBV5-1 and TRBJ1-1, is KAGVTQTPRYLIKTRGQQVTLSCSPISGHRSVSWYQQTPGQGLQFLFEYFSETQRNKGNFPGRFSGRQFSNSRSEMNVSTLELGDSALYLCASSLGNMNTEAFFGQGTRLTVV.

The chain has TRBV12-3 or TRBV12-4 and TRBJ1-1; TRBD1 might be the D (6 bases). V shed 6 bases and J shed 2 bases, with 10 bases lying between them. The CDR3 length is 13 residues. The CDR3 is CASRLTGNTEAFF. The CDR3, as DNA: TGTGCCAGCAGACTGACAGGCAACACTGAAGCTTTCTTT.

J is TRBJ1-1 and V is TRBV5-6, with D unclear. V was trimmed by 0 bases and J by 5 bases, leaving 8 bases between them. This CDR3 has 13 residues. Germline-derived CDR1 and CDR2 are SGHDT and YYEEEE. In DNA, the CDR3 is TGTGCCAGCAGCTTGGACGTGGGGACTGAAGCTTTCTTT. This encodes CASSLDVGTEAFF.